The 25 T cell receptor beta chains below all came from one sample that was sequenced in a study of blood T cell repertoires in COVID-19. TCRdb's copy holds only in-frame clones and misses some; the assay was immunoSEQ multiplex PCR. In the table there are approximately 100,000 clones, roughly nine tenths of which are singletons. Sequencing input: peripheral blood. These receptors were taken from a woman at least 80 years old with active COVID-19.

J is TRBJ2-1 and V is TRBV24-1; 9 bases are shared with TRBD2. Germline V lookup: CDR1 KGHDR, CDR2 SFDVKD. The CDR3 sequence is 16 residues long. Germline trimming cut 9 bases from V and 0 bases from J; bases unmatched to any gene: 8. CDR3: CATGALAGSSYNEQFF. The CDR3 DNA reads TGTGCCACCGGGGCGCTAGCGGGAAGCTCCTACAATGAGCAGTTCTTC.

V and J are TRBV7-6 and TRBJ2-2; 7 bases line up with TRBD1. Germline V gives CDR1 SGHVS, CDR2 FNYEAQ. Trimming at V came to 5 bases and at J to 1 base, leaving 10 bases not matched to a gene. There are 17 residues in the CDR3. The CDR3 loop reads CASSPNPGTENTGELFF. The CDR3 DNA is TGTGCCAGCAGCCCAAACCCCGGGACAGAGAACACCGGGGAGCTGTTTTTT.

A few counts support this clone. The chain employs TRBV2 and TRBJ1-1; the D gene is possibly TRBD1 (5 bases). The length of the CDR3 is 13 residues. V was shortened by 3 bases and J by 1 base, with 6 bases between the two germline ends. CDR1 is SNHLY and CDR2 is FYNNEI in the germline V gene. The CDR3 nucleotides read TGTGCCAGCAGTGACAGGGAGAACACTGAAGCTTTCTTT. Amino acids: CASSDRENTEAFF.

The rearrangement joins TRBV7-3 to TRBJ2-3; TRBD1 agrees at 9 bases. CDR1 and CDR2 from the germline V gene are SGHTA and FQGTGA. The CDR3 extends over 18 amino acids. The J segment lost 3 bases and the V segment lost 1 base, leaving 11 bases of the junction unmatched. This chain's CDR3 is CASSLRRPGTGMTDTQYF. Written as DNA, the CDR3 is TGTGCCAGCAGCTTAAGACGACCCGGGACAGGGATGACAGATACGCAGTATTTT.

The genes are TRBV15 and TRBJ2-1, with 12 bases identical to TRBD2. The CDR3 loop spans 15 amino acids. Germline V CDR1 and CDR2: LNHNV, YYDKDF (reference sequence). Germline trimming cut 5 bases from V and 7 bases from J; bases unmatched to any gene: 6. CDR3 bases: TGTGCCACCAGCGGTGGACTAGCGGGATTAAATGAGCAGTTCTTC. It translates to CATSGGLAGLNEQFF.

The chain employs TRBV28 and TRBJ2-3; 11 nucleotides agree with TRBD2. The germline CDR1 and CDR2 sequences are MDHEN and SYDVKM. This CDR3 comprises 15 residues. V lost 5 bases, J lost 9 bases, and 10 bases stayed unmatched. CDR3 loop: CASSPTSGSVVTQYF. Here the CDR3 DNA reads TGTGCCAGCAGTCCTACTAGCGGGAGCGTGGTGACGCAGTATTTT. The complete variable domain, with remaining parts taken from reference TRBV28 and TRBJ2-3, reads DVKVTQSSRYLVKRTGEKVFLECVQDMDHENMFWYRQDPGLGLRLIYFSYDVKMKEKGDIPEGYSVSREKKERFSLILESASTNQTSMYLCASSPTSGSVVTQYFGPGTRLTVL.

The J gene is TRBJ2-1, the V gene TRBV24-1; D is uncertain. V lost 9 bases to trimming and J lost 6 bases, with 11 bases between them. Germline assignment: CDR1 KGHDR and CDR2 SFDVKD. The CDR3 consists of 12 residues. The CDR3: CATGETGNEQFF. The CDR3 DNA is TGTGCCACCGGAGAAACGGGCAATGAGCAGTTCTTC.

The chain is built from TRBV6-5 and TRBJ2-3; 7 bases line up with TRBD1. V lost 5 bases to trimming and J lost 5 bases; unmatched junction nucleotides: 7. The CDR3 runs to 14 residues. Germline values: CDR1 MNHEY, CDR2 SVGAGI. CDR3 bases: TGTGCCAGCAGTCCCCAGGACAGGAGAGATACGCAGTATTTT. Protein: CASSPQDRRDTQYF.

This chain joins TRBV24-1 and TRBJ2-2; 10 positions agree with TRBD2. This CDR3 is built from 16 residues. In germline, CDR1 is KGHDR, CDR2 SFDVKD. J lost 0 bases, V lost 3 bases, and 0 bases had no gene match. CDR3: CATSDTSGTNTGELFF. The CDR3 DNA reads TGTGCCACCAGTGATACTAGCGGGACGAACACCGGGGAGCTGTTTTTT.

CDR3 sequence reads: CASRLTDRGAHSPLHF. DNA for the CDR3: TGTGCCAGCAGGTTAACAGACAGGGGGGCCCATTCACCCCTCCACTTT. The gene calls are TRBV7-8 and TRBJ1-6, with TRBD1 matching over 9 bases. The trim removed 6 bases at V and 8 bases at J, leaving 11 bases unmatched. The CDR3 is made up of 16 amino acids. Germline assignment: CDR1 SGHVS and CDR2 FQNEAQ.

This clone was observed a handful of times. The V and J genes are TRBV23-1 and TRBJ2-2; a possible D gene is TRBD2 (5 bases). TRBV23-1 belongs to the ORF category, with a function that is uncertain. This CDR3 spans 15 amino acids. Trimming took 9 bases from V and 8 from J, leaving 22 bases between them. The CDR3 coding sequence is TGCGCCAGTACTCCCCGCGGGTCCCAAGTAGGGGAGCTGTTTTTT. This encodes CASTPRGSQVGELFF.

This clone has only one observation. This chain joins TRBV7-2 and TRBJ2-7; weak D call: TRBD1 (6 bases). This CDR3 spans 15 amino acids. The V gene lost 5 bases and the J gene lost 3 bases, with 17 bases spanning the gap. Per germline, CDR1 SGHTA and CDR2 FQGNSA. This chain's CDR3 is CASSQGKGDFYEQYF. In nucleotides, the CDR3 is TGTGCCAGCAGCCAGGGGAAGGGGGATTTCTACGAGCAGTACTTC.

This clone was seen just once. The chain couples TRBV7-9 to TRBJ2-7; 8 bases are a match to TRBD2. The trim removed 10 bases at V and 3 bases at J, leaving 11 bases unmatched. CDR1 and CDR2 from the germline V gene are SEHNR and FQNEAQ (reference sequence). The CDR3 extends over 14 amino acids. CDR3 in amino acids: CATQRTAGVYEQYF. CDR3 DNA sequence: TGTGCCACTCAACGAACAGCGGGAGTCTACGAGCAGTACTTC.

The chain uses TRBV5-5 and TRBJ2-3, with 14 bases fitting TRBD2. In germline, CDR1 is SGHKS, CDR2 YYEKEE (reference sequence). The CDR3 consists of 14 residues. The V segment lost 5 bases and the J segment 6 bases; nucleotides outside the gene matches: 2. The CDR3 region is CASSRTSGRDTQYF. The DNA of the CDR3 is TGTGCCAGCAGTAGGACTAGCGGGAGGGATACGCAGTATTTT.

This chain uses TRBV18 with TRBJ2-7; a possible D gene is TRBD1 (9 bases). V was clipped by 3 bases and J by 4 bases, with 19 bases between them. Germline V gene lookup returns CDR1 KGHSH and CDR2 LQKENI. CDR3 size: 16 residues. The CDR3 reads CASSPTGGTGFYEQYF. Here the CDR3 DNA reads TGTGCCAGCTCACCCACGGGGGGGACAGGGTTTTACGAGCAGTACTTC.

The chain carries TRBV19 and TRBJ1-5; tentatively, D is TRBD1 (5 bases). V lost 0 bases and J 6 bases, leaving 12 bases between the germline ends. CDR1 and CDR2 (germline): LNHDA, SQIVND (reference sequence). The length of the CDR3 is 15 residues. The CDR3 here is CASSIETRASQPQHF. CDR3 in DNA: TGTGCCAGTAGTATAGAAACCAGGGCCAGTCAGCCCCAGCATTTT.

The rearrangement uses TRBV2 and TRBJ1-1; unclear D gene. Trimming removed 1 base at V and 5 bases at J, with 14 bases between. The V gene's germline CDR1 is SNHLY and CDR2 FYNNEI. This CDR3 contains 15 residues. This chain's CDR3 is CASSEGYGPGTEAFF. DNA for the CDR3: TGTGCCAGCAGTGAAGGTTATGGGCCAGGAACTGAAGCTTTCTTT.

This clone appeared once. The chain links TRBV7-2 to TRBJ2-7, with 9 bases matching TRBD2. CDR3 length: 14 residues. J lost 6 bases, V lost 4 bases, and 7 bases had no gene match. Germline V lookup: CDR1 SGHTA, CDR2 FQGNSA. CDR3 amino acids: CASSSLGLASEQYF. Here the CDR3 DNA reads TGTGCCAGCAGCTCCCTGGGACTAGCTAGCGAGCAGTACTTC.

This sequence joins TRBV6-5 and TRBJ1-1, with unresolved D. Deletions cut 0 bases from V and 1 base from J, with 6 bases between. The CDR3 is 14 residues long. Looked up from germline, CDR1 is MNHEY and CDR2 is SVGAGI. CDR3 sequence: CASSYSEGNTEAFF. CDR3 DNA sequence: TGTGCCAGCAGTTACTCGGAGGGGAACACTGAAGCTTTCTTT.

The gene calls are TRBV18 and TRBJ2-5; TRBD1 might be the D (6 bases). Germline V lookup: CDR1 KGHSH, CDR2 LQKENI. V lost 0 bases, J lost 0 bases, and 14 bases lay in between. CDR3 length equals 17 residues. CDR3 in amino acids: CASSPPGGDGYQETQYF. For the CDR3, the DNA is TGTGCCAGCTCACCACCAGGGGGAGACGGGTACCAAGAGACCCAGTACTTC.

V and J are TRBV4-3 and TRBJ1-1; D might be TRBD1 (5 bases). The CDR3 loop spans 13 amino acids. CDR1 is LGHNA, CDR2 YSLEER, per germline. V shed 5 bases and J shed 11 bases, with 18 bases lying between them. The CDR3 loop reads CASSTWGGVVAFF. The CDR3 DNA reads as TGCGCCAGCAGCACCTGGGGGGGGGTTGTGGCTTTCTTT.

V gene TRBV7-2 combines with J gene TRBJ1-3; 7 nucleotides line up with TRBD1. The V and J ends lost 5 bases and 4 bases, in that order; junction bases with no gene match: 8. Looked up from germline, CDR1 is SGHTA and CDR2 is FQGNSA. The length of the CDR3 is 15 residues. CDR3 sequence: CASSTQTGSGNTIYF. The CDR3 nucleotides read TGTGCCAGCAGCACCCAGACAGGGTCGGGAAACACCATATATTTT.

This clone was seen once. The rearrangement uses TRBV6-5 and TRBJ1-2, with D uncertain. The CDR3 has 14 residues. Germline-derived CDR1 and CDR2 are MNHEY and SVGAGI. V gave up 0 bases and J gave up 4 bases, with 9 bases separating them. The CDR3 loop is CASSYSTGAYGYTF. The CDR3 DNA is TGTGCCAGCAGTTACTCGACTGGTGCCTATGGCTACACCTTC.

The chain is built from TRBV6-5 and TRBJ2-1; 8 positions match TRBD1. From germline, CDR1 is MNHEY and CDR2 SVGAGI. After removal of 8 bases from V and 4 bases from J, the junction contained 1 base not matched to a gene. CDR3 size: 12 residues. The CDR3 DNA reads as TGTGCCAGCCGGGACAGGTACAATGAGCAGTTCTTC. Its protein product is CASRDRYNEQFF.

This clone occurred once. J is TRBJ2-3 and V is TRBV27, with 9 bases that match TRBD1. CDR1 MNHEY and CDR2 SMNVEV come from the germline V gene (reference sequence). The V and J ends lost 3 bases and 0 bases, in that order; junction bases with no gene match: 1. The CDR3 sequence is 15 residues long. This CDR3 reads CASSLGTGSTDTQYF. CDR3 nucleotides: TGTGCCAGCAGTTTGGGGACAGGGAGCACAGATACGCAGTATTTT.